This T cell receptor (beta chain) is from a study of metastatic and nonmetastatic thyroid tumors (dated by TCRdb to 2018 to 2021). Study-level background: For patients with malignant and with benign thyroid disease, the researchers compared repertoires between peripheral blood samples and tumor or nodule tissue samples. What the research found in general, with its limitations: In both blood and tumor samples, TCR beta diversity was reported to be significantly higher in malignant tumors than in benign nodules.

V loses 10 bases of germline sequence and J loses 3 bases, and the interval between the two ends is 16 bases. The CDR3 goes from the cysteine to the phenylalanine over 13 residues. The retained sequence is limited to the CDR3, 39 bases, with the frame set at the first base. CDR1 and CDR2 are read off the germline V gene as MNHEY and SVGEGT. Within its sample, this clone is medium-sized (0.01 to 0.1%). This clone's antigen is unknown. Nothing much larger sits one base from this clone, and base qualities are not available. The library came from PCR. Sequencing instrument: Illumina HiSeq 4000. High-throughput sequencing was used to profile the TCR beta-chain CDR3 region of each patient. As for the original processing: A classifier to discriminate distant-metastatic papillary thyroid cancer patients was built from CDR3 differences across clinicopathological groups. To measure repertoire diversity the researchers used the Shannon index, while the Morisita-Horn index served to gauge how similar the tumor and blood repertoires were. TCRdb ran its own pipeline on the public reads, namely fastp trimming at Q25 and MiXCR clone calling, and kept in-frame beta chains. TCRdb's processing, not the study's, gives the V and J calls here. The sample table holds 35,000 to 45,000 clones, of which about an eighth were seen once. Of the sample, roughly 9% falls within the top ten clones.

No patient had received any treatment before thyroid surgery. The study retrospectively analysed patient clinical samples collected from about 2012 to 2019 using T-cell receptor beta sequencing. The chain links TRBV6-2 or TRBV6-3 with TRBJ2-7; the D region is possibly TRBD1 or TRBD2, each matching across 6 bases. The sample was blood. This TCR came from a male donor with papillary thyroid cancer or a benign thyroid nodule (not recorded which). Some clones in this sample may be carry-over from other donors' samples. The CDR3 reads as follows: CATQRGAFYEQYF. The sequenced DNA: TGTGCCACCCAAAGGGGGGCCTTCTACGAGCAGTACTTC.